This T cell receptor (beta chain) appears in the sequencing data of a study of technical replicates of blood from a handful of donors. Profiling relied on immunoSEQ multiplex PCR, and the TCRdb table lists in-frame clones only, not all of them. This table has 44,000 or so clones, approximately 90% appearing once. CDR1 is KGHSH and CDR2 is LQKENI in the germline V gene. V was trimmed by 2 bases and J by 5 bases, leaving 9 bases between them. This CDR3 has 13 amino acids. The chain combines TRBV18 with TRBJ1-2; unclear D gene. The source is a human donor in good health. Some clones in this sample may be carry-over from other donors' samples. The sample was PBMCs. This chain's CDR3 is CASSPGEEYGYTF. In nucleotides, the CDR3 is TGTGCCAGCTCACCAGGGGAGGAGTATGGCTACACCTTC.